This is a list of T cell receptor beta chains from one sample in a study of radiation and T cells in renal cell carcinoma. Only in-frame clones appear in the TCRdb table, and some are missing; sequencing was by immunoSEQ multiplex PCR. The sample records over 60,000 clones, roughly 79% being singletons. This material consisted of blood, taken from a patient whose treatment included radiotherapy and nephrectomy. The receptors were sampled from a man aged 55-75 years with renal cell carcinoma. The CDR3 runs from the conserved cysteine through the conserved F or W. A D gene is named only where the DNA matches it firmly. Clone size appears in some rows only: once, few, many, or a class for an expanded clone.

TRBV11-2	few	TRBJ1-4	TRBD1	CASSLEAGGDEKLFF	TGTGCCAGCAGCTTAGAGGCAGGGGGGGATGAAAAACTGTTTTTT
TRBV7-8	-	TRBJ1-2	-	CASSPDTRYGYTF	TGTGCCAGCAGCCCGGACACCCGCTATGGCTACACCTTC
TRBV10-3	-	TRBJ1-2	TRBD1	CAIGDRGTSNYGYTF	TGTGCCATCGGCGACAGGGGGACTTCCAACTATGGCTACACCTTC
TRBV6-1	once	TRBJ2-6	-	CASSEPPWGPYNSGANVLTF	TGTGCCAGCAGCGAACCGCCCTGGGGACCGTATAACTCTGGGGCCAACGTCCTGACTTTC
TRBV28	-	TRBJ1-1	-	CASSPTGANTEAFF	TGTGCCAGCAGCCCGACGGGGGCGAACACTGAAGCTTTCTTT
TRBV12-5	-	TRBJ2-5	-	CASGSPDGSETQYF	TGTGCTAGTGGTTCCCCGGATGGGTCGGAGACCCAGTACTTC
TRBV27	-	TRBJ2-3	-	CASSSPRPDTQYF	TGTGCCAGCAGTTCACCCCGACCAGATACGCAGTATTTT
TRBV7-2	-	TRBJ2-3	-	CASSLRASTDTQYF	TGTGCCAGCAGCCTCCGGGCTTCCACAGATACGCAGTATTTT
TRBV11-2	-	TRBJ1-2	TRBD1	CASSRSWTGGRGYTF	TGTGCCAGCAGTCGTTCTTGGACAGGGGGCAGAGGCTACACCTTC
TRBV13	once	TRBJ2-3	-	CASSFADTQYF	TGTGCCAGCAGCTTCGCAGATACGCAGTATTTT
TRBV5-1	once	TRBJ2-3	TRBD1	CASSPGQGPDTQYF	TGCGCCAGCAGCCCCGGACAGGGCCCAGATACGCAGTATTTT
TRBV6-4	once	TRBJ1-2	TRBD1	CASSAARTGGYGYTF	TGTGCCAGCAGTGCAGCCAGGACAGGGGGCTATGGCTACACCTTC
TRBV5-1	-	TRBJ1-4	-	CASSDPVGGAEKLFF	TGCGCCAGCAGCGACCCCGTGGGGGGGGCAGAAAAACTGTTTTTT
TRBV7-2	-	TRBJ1-1	-	CASSLGISNWGKNTEAFF	TGTGCCAGCAGCTTAGGTATTTCGAATTGGGGCAAGAACACTGAAGCTTTCTTT
TRBV30	-	TRBJ2-3	-	CVAWRADTQYF	TGTGTGGCATGGAGGGCAGATACGCAGTATTTT
TRBV5-1	-	TRBJ2-5	TRBD1	CASSLEGAGGQETQYF	TGCGCCAGCAGCTTGGAAGGTGCAGGGGGCCAAGAGACCCAGTACTTC
TRBV9	-	TRBJ1-2	-	CASSVVGDGYTF	TGTGCCAGCAGCGTAGTGGGAGATGGCTACACCTTC
TRBV7-7	-	TRBJ2-5	TRBD1	CASSQLNRGSETQYF	TGTGCCAGCAGCCAACTCAACAGGGGTTCAGAGACCCAGTACTTC
TRBV11-2	-	TRBJ2-1	TRBD1	CASSLVRGLYNEQFF	TGTGCCAGCAGCTTAGTCAGGGGGCTTTACAATGAGCAGTTCTTC
TRBV25-1	-	TRBJ1-2	TRBD1	CASSEPGQGSYGYTF	TGTGCCAGCAGTGAACCAGGACAGGGATCCTATGGCTACACCTTC
TRBV28	-	TRBJ1-5	-	CASTDRSGPQHF	TGTGCCAGCACTGACAGGTCAGGGCCCCAGCATTTT
TRBV7-2	-	TRBJ2-7	TRBD1	CASSLHQGQPSYEQYF	TGTGCCAGCAGCTTACATCAGGGACAGCCCTCCTACGAGCAGTACTTC
TRBV29-1	-	TRBJ2-7	-	CSVEDTGTSEGEQYF	TGCAGCGTTGAAGACACCGGGACATCCGAAGGGGAGCAGTACTTC
TRBV4-1	-	TRBJ1-5	-	CASSLGKDSNQPQHF	TGCGCCAGCAGCCTAGGGAAAGATAGCAATCAGCCCCAGCATTTT
TRBV5-1	-	TRBJ2-3	-	CASSLGRGTDTQYF	TGCGCCAGCAGCTTGGGTAGGGGCACAGATACGCAGTATTTT
TRBV11-2	-	TRBJ1-1	-	CASSLGGNAEAFF	TGTGCCAGCAGCTTAGGGGGAAACGCTGAAGCTTTCTTT
TRBV6-5	-	TRBJ2-1	-	CASSYLQDNEQFF	TGTGCCAGCAGTTACCTACAGGACAATGAGCAGTTCTTC
TRBV7-2	-	TRBJ1-6	TRBD1	CASSFQTGDNYNSPLHF	TGTGCCAGCAGCTTCCAGACAGGGGACAACTATAATTCACCCCTCCACTTT
TRBV30	-	TRBJ1-2	TRBD1	CAWSGEQGEGGYTF	TGTGCCTGGAGTGGGGAACAGGGGGAAGGAGGCTACACCTTC
TRBV7-9	-	TRBJ2-5	TRBD2	CASSSGLAEETQYF	TGTGCCAGCAGCTCGGGACTAGCGGAAGAGACCCAGTACTTC
TRBV7-9	few	TRBJ2-3	-	CASTPGSAGVSTDTQYF	TGTGCCAGCACCCCTGGGTCAGCGGGCGTTAGCACAGATACGCAGTATTTT
TRBV10-3	-	TRBJ1-3	TRBD1	CAISASGTGTDTIYF	TGTGCCATCAGCGCAAGCGGGACAGGGACTGACACCATATATTTT
TRBV5-6	-	TRBJ1-2	-	CASSLEPGLRSGYTF	TGTGCCAGCAGCTTGGAGCCAGGCCTGAGGAGTGGCTACACCTTC
TRBV11-2	few	TRBJ2-3	TRBD2	CASSFAGAGGLYTQYF	TGTGCCAGCAGCTTCGCCGGTGCGGGAGGTTTGTATACGCAGTATTTT
TRBV18	-	TRBJ1-1	-	CASSEGMNTEAFF	TGTGCCAGCTCGGAGGGAATGAACACTGAAGCTTTCTTT
TRBV19	-	TRBJ1-5	TRBD1	CASSGQVVEPQHF	TGTGCCAGTAGTGGACAGGTTGTAGAGCCCCAGCATTTT
TRBV7-2	-	TRBJ1-1	-	CASRPRDGNTEAFF	TGTGCCAGCAGACCTCGGGACGGGAACACTGAAGCTTTCTTT
TRBV19	-	TRBJ2-7	-	CASSLELSYEQYF	TGTGCCAGTAGTTTAGAGCTCTCCTACGAGCAGTACTTC
TRBV12-5	few	TRBJ1-1	-	CASGLVAGTEAFF	TGTGCTAGTGGTTTGGTAGCAGGCACTGAAGCTTTCTTT
TRBV2	-	TRBJ1-5	TRBD1	CASSAGQGGQPQHF	TGTGCCAGCAGCGCTGGACAGGGGGGACAGCCCCAGCATTTT
TRBV4-3	-	TRBJ1-4	-	CASSQDLAGFGEKLFF	TGCGCCAGCAGCCAAGATCTAGCAGGCTTCGGGGAAAAACTGTTTTTT
TRBV19	-	TRBJ2-2	-	CASSPRARSGTGELFF	TGTGCCAGTAGTCCCCGAGCCCGGTCCGGCACCGGGGAGCTGTTTTTT
TRBV19	-	TRBJ2-1	-	CASSPPLNRMAEQFF	TGTGCCAGTAGCCCCCCCTTGAACCGTATGGCTGAGCAGTTCTTC
TRBV7-9	-	TRBJ2-1	-	CASSVKGEQFF	TGTGCCAGCAGCGTAAAAGGTGAGCAGTTCTTC
TRBV7-9	once	TRBJ1-1	-	CASSLGGGTNTEAFF	TGTGCCAGCAGCTTAGGTGGGGGTACGAACACTGAAGCTTTCTTT
TRBV6-1	-	TRBJ2-3	-	CASSEALRALADTQYF	TGTGCCAGCAGTGAAGCGCTTCGAGCTTTGGCAGATACGCAGTATTTT
TRBV6-1	once	TRBJ1-2	-	CASSDTETYGYTF	TGTGCCAGCAGTGATACAGAAACCTATGGCTACACCTTC
TRBV27	few	TRBJ2-1	-	CASRRTETYNEQFF	TGTGCCAGCAGACGGACGGAGACCTACAATGAGCAGTTCTTC
TRBV19	-	TRBJ2-5	-	CASSISGGAEQETQYF	TGTGCCAGTAGTATCTCAGGTGGGGCAGAACAAGAGACCCAGTACTTC